This T cell receptor (beta chain) was retrieved from a study of graft-versus-host responses after intestinal transplantation. Study-wide background: Recipients had transplants, and these were multivisceral, liver-intestinal, or isolated intestinal.

Findings and limits, study-wide: Recipient marrow held GvH clones, some first seen in ileum or blood.

As concerns this clone: Antigen specificity is unknown.

Measured with immunoSEQ multiplex PCR; TCRdb has only the in-frame clones, and not every one. The table includes approximately 12,000 clones, 93% detected once. The specimen comprised PBMCs, sampled 109 days after intestinal transplant. The origin of this receptor is a human patient who received an intestinal transplant, so some T cells may come from the graft donor.

DNA of the CDR3: TGTGCCAGCTCACCGGGCGGATCCTCGGGTGAGCAGTACTTC. Its protein is CASSPGGSSGEQYF. V and J are TRBV18 and TRBJ2-7; unclear D gene. The CDR3 spans 14 residues. Germline CDR1 is KGHSH and CDR2 is LQKENI. Between the trimmed V and J ends, which lost 3 bases and 7 bases, there was a span of 16 bases. The entire variable domain, with the rest obtained from reference TRBV18 and TRBJ2-7, is as follows: NAGVMQNPRHLVRRRGQEARLRCSPMKGHSHVYWYRQLPEEGLKFMVYLQKENIIDESGMPKERFSAEFPKEGPSILRIQQVVRGDSAAYFCASSPGGSSGEQYFGPGTRLTVT.